Following are 16 T cell receptor beta chains from one sample sequenced in a study of CD8+CD57+ T cells in acquired aplastic anemia. Genomic DNA served as template for TCR beta VDJ and CDR3 profiling. TCRdb reanalysed the reads using MiXCR and keeps one entry per CDR3 protein. The top ten clones hold less than 4% of a sample with 400,000 to 450,000 distinct CDR3 sequences, just under 70% of them seen once. Material: sorted CD4+, CD8+, or CD8+CD57+ T cells (not recorded which) from PBMCs. Receptors were obtained from a human donor in good health, serving as a control.

At least ten counts were recorded for this clonotype. This chain joins TRBV5-4 and TRBJ2-7, with no clear D. This CDR3 region has 13 residues. Trimming took off 1 base at V and 5 bases at J, with 10 bases between the two ends. The germline V gene has CDR1 SGHNT and CDR2 YYREEE (reference sequence). CDR3 sequence reads: CASSLRQPNEQYF. CDR3 DNA: TGTGCCAGCAGCTTGAGGCAGCCGAACGAGCAGTACTTC.

The rearrangement links TRBV20-1 to TRBJ2-5; maybe TRBD1 (6 bases). V was trimmed by 6 bases and J by 2 bases, leaving 25 bases between them. Germline CDR1 is DFQATT and CDR2 is SNEGSKA (reference sequence). The CDR3 is 17 residues long. The CDR3 sequence is CSAKGGNNWPGQETQYF. The CDR3, as DNA: TGCAGTGCCAAAGGGGGTAATAATTGGCCTGGGCAAGAGACCCAGTACTTC.

This clonotype was seen at least ten times. The chain employs TRBV9 and TRBJ2-1; maybe TRBD1 (5 bases). Germline V CDR1 and CDR2: SGDLS, YYNGEE. V lost 3 bases to trimming and J lost 9 bases, with 19 bases between them. The CDR3 runs to 15 residues. The CDR3 spells CASSAQGHRVGEQFF. CDR3 nucleotides: TGTGCCAGCAGCGCTCAGGGCCATCGAGTTGGTGAGCAGTTCTTC.

This clonotype came up many times. The V call is TRBV12-3 or TRBV12-4, the J call TRBJ1-6; D is unresolved. Trimming left V 3 bases short and J 0 bases short, with 12 bases between. The CDR3 runs 17 residues. The CDR3, as DNA: TGTGCCAGCAGTTTTGATGGACTCAGCTCCTATAATTCACCCCTCCACTTT. Its translation: CASSFDGLSSYNSPLHF.

This clonotype was seen only once. The chain has TRBV9 and TRBJ1-2; no firm D call. CDR1 SGDLS and CDR2 YYNGEE come from the germline V gene. Trimming removed 2 bases at V and 7 bases at J, with 9 bases between. The CDR3 has 12 residues. The CDR3 bases are TGTGCCAGCAGCGTGTTAATGGGTGGCTACACCTTC. Translation gives CASSVLMGGYTF.

This clonotype was counted many times. This chain links TRBV9 with TRBJ1-1; D gene ambiguous. V lost 4 bases and J 1 base, leaving 20 bases between the germline ends. Per germline, CDR1 SGDLS and CDR2 YYNGEE. This CDR3 has 17 residues. The CDR3 loop is CASSPSLGARGNTEAFF. The CDR3 DNA reads as TGTGCCAGCAGCCCCTCGCTGGGAGCTAGAGGGAACACTGAAGCTTTCTTT.

With respect to this clonotype: A much larger clone sits a single nucleotide away, making a read error possible. Lacking the conserved final phenylalanine or tryptophan, this CDR3 likely reflects a read error. The V call is TRBV30, the J call TRBJ1-1; D unresolved. CDR1 is GTSNPN and CDR2 is SVGIG in the germline V gene (reference sequence). Trimming removed 0 bases from V and 1 base from J, with 6 bases in between. This CDR3 spans 13 amino acids. The CDR3 DNA reads as TGTGCCTGGAGTGTAGGCAGGAACACTGAAGCTTTCCTT. Protein sequence: CAWSVGRNTEAFL.

This clonotype occurred a few times. The gene calls are TRBV12-3 or TRBV12-4 and TRBJ2-7, with 9 bases matching TRBD1. The CDR3 is 12 residues long. Written as DNA, the CDR3 is TGTGCTTCTACAGGGGGCCCCTACGAGCAGTACTTC. Its translation is CASTGGPYEQYF.

This clonotype was observed at least ten times. The chain is built from TRBV6-5 and TRBJ2-1, with TRBD2 as a possible D gene (5 bases). The CDR3 runs to 15 residues. Germline values: CDR1 MNHEY, CDR2 SVGAGI. V was clipped by 6 bases and J by 0 bases, with 12 bases between them. Here the CDR3 DNA reads TGTGCCAGCAGGAGGGTGGGCACCTCCTACAATGAGCAGTTCTTC. Encoded protein: CASRRVGTSYNEQFF.

In this sample, this clonotype turned up a few times. The genes are TRBV4-2 and TRBJ1-2; D is possibly TRBD1 (5 bases). V dropped 3 bases and J dropped 8 bases, with 13 bases sitting between them. Germline V gives CDR1 LGHNA, CDR2 YNFKEQ. CDR3 size: 13 residues. CDR3 amino acids: CASSQDTTPGYTF. Written as DNA, the CDR3 is TGTGCCAGCAGCCAGGACACGACGCCCGGCTACACCTTC.

This clonotype was detected ten times or more. The J gene is TRBJ2-5, the V gene TRBV24-1, with D possibly matching TRBD2 (5 bases). The CDR3 has 16 amino acids. In germline, CDR1 is KGHDR, CDR2 SFDVKD. V was pared by 4 bases and J by 7 bases, with 21 bases between. Written as DNA, the CDR3 is TGTGCCACCAGTGACCCGCCGATCGGGGTGGGTTTGACCCAGTACTTC. This encodes CATSDPPIGVGLTQYF.

Turning to this clonotype: The junction and the germline gene differ at one end; a read error may be behind it. The J gene is TRBJ2-2, the V gene TRBV7-8; D may be TRBD1 (6 bases). CDR3 length: 15 residues. Germline CDR1 reads SGHVS; CDR2 reads FQNEAQ. The CDR3 protein is CASSSGTISTDEQFF. In DNA, the CDR3 is TGTGCCAGCAGCTCAGGGACAATATCTACCGATGAGCAGTTTTTT.

V and J are TRBV7-3 and TRBJ2-1, with 10 nucleotides matching TRBD2. Looked up from germline, CDR1 is SGHTA and CDR2 is FQGTGA. The ends lost 5 bases at V and 12 bases at J; junction bases unmatched: 16. This CDR3 spans 16 amino acids. As DNA, the CDR3 is TGTGCCAGCAGCCTGCTAGCGGGGGCGGGATGGTATGTGCAGTTCTTC. Its translation: CASSLLAGAGWYVQFF.

A note on this clonotype: The CDR3 carries no conserved terminal phenylalanine or tryptophan, so it likely arises from a read error. Because the CDR3's place on the DNA is in doubt, the DNA is left out and the CDR3 is given as listed by TCRdb. CDR3 sequence: CASSSGPAYNQHQ. The chain couples TRBV7-9 to TRBJ2-7. Per the germline V gene, CDR1 is SEHNR and CDR2 is FQNEAQ (reference sequence). The CDR3 sequence runs 13 residues, both termini included.

This rearrangement joins TRBV20-1 to TRBJ1-3; no reliable D call. The V and J ends lost 6 bases and 8 bases respectively, with 20 bases between them. Per germline, CDR1 DFQATT and CDR2 SNEGSKA (reference sequence). There are 14 residues in the CDR3. For the CDR3, the DNA is TGCAGTGCCCCTGATGGGAATGAAAAACACACCATATATTTT. Translation: CSAPDGNEKHTIYF.

The gene calls are TRBV2 and TRBJ1-5, with D perhaps TRBD1 (5 bases). Trimming cost V 5 bases and J 15 bases, with 26 bases left between them. Per the germline V gene, CDR1 is SNHLY and CDR2 is FYNNEI. The CDR3 spans 15 residues. CDR3 loop: CASSPQGWVDEPLHF. As DNA, the CDR3 is TGTGCCAGCAGTCCGCAGGGCTGGGTGGACGAGCCGCTGCATTTT.